These T cell receptor beta chains were read from a single sample in a study of beta chain features in type 1 diabetes. Only in-frame clones appear in the TCRdb table, and some are missing; sequencing was by immunoSEQ multiplex PCR. This table has some 150,000 clones, roughly 10% appearing once. Sequenced input: central memory CD4+ T cells from blood. These TCRs come from a woman aged 30 to 39 with type 1 diabetes. Both conserved end residues are trimmed from each CDR3.

>TRBJ2-3|TRBV21-1
ASSKGQGTDTQY
>TRBJ2-7|TRBV6-6
ASRALGDYEQY
>TRBJ1-1|TRBV29-1
SVTRGDTEAF
>TRBJ1-1|TRBV10-2
ASLTGNTEAF
>TRBJ2-7|TRBV28
ASSRRDREYEQY
>TRBJ2-2|TRBV2
ASSVGELF
>TRBJ2-7|TRBV30
ACRTGSSYEQY
>TRBJ1-2|TRBV29-1
SATSGQGTHYGYT
>TRBJ1-2|TRBV19
ASSVTGDYGYT
>TRBJ1-1|TRBV27
ASSLSRQGGSTEAF
>TRBJ1-1|TRBV13
ASSLRRRLNTEAF